This TCR beta chain was found in a study of T cell repertoires in aging, cancer and after chemotherapy. Study background: The whole study produced a dataset of around 8.4 million TCR reads. Points from the study as a whole: Compared with age-matched healthy donors, untreated hematological or solid cancer patients showed higher blood TCR clonality. In cancer patients, declining TCR diversity with age involved lost richness and lost evenness. Median generation probability rose over the chemotherapy interval in each cancer cohort, suggesting rebound thymic output.

Germline V gene data show CDR1 as MNHEY and CDR2 as SVGAGI. The CDR3 is made up of 14 amino acids. V was shortened by 0 bases and J by 5 bases, with 10 bases between the two germline ends. Rearranged V-D-J TRB sequences were amplified with a mixed TRB-A/B primer pool. TCRdb recomputed calls from the multiplex PCR reads with MiXCR, one row per CDR3 protein. The top ten hold roughly a sixth of the sample, which has 20,000 or so distinct CDR3 sequences, roughly two fifths seen once. In the case of this clonotype: Its target is unknown.

TCR beta rearrangements were amplified from peripheral blood genomic DNA. The sample consisted of blood. The receptor was derived from a human donor with a solid tumor. The genes are TRBV6-5 and TRBJ2-5; D could derive from TRBD1 or TRBD2 (5 bases each). This CDR3 is CASSYSGPGETQYF. The DNA of the CDR3 is TGTGCCAGCAGTTACTCGGGGCCGGGGGAGACCCAGTACTTC.